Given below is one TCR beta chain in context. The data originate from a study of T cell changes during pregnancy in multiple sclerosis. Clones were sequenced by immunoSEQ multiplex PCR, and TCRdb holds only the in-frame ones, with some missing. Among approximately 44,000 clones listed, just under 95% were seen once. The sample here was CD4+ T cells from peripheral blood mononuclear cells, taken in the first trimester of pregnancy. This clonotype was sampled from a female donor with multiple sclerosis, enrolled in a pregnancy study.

The CDR3 DNA reads TGTGCCAGCAGCCTTAGCGGGAGATACTCCTACGAGCAGTACTTC. Encoded protein: CASSLSGRYSYEQYF. The V call is TRBV11-1, the J call TRBJ2-7, with 9 bases that match TRBD2. Germline V gene sequence: CDR1 SGHAT, CDR2 FQDESV (reference sequence). This CDR3 comprises 15 residues. Germline trimming cut 5 bases from V and 0 bases from J; bases unmatched to any gene: 5. The full variable domain, its missing parts supplied by reference TRBV11-1 and TRBJ2-7, is EAEVAQSPRYKITEKSQAVAFWCDPISGHATLYWYRQILGQGPELLVQFQDESVVDDSQLPKDRFSAERLKGVDSTLKIQPAELGDSAMYLCASSLSGRYSYEQYFGPGTRLTVT.